This TCR beta chain stems from a study of chemoradiotherapy in HPV16-positive cancers. The CDR3 spans 19 residues. V shed 5 bases and J 5 bases; nucleotides not matched to a gene: 19. Germline V gene lookup returns CDR1 SEHNR and CDR2 FQNEAQ (reference sequence). The table lists this clone with a count of one. Sequenced by immunoSEQ multiplex PCR; TCRdb stores in-frame clones only, minus some. Among under 35,000 clones listed, 93% were seen once. This rearrangement joins TRBV7-9 to TRBJ1-1; TRBD1 aligns across 11 bases. This TCR was sampled from a human donor with HPV-associated anogenital cancer. The source material was blood, sampled from a patient who underwent chemoradiotherapy. The CDR3 nucleotides read TGTGCCAGCAGCCCACACCCACGGACAGGGGGCTGGAGTAAGACTGAAGCTTTCTTT. Its translation: CASSPHPRTGGWSKTEAFF. Variable domain in full (rest from reference TRBV7-9 and TRBJ1-1): DTGVSQNPRHKITKRGQNVTFRCDPISEHNRLYWYRQTLGQGPEFLTYFQNEAQLEKSRLLSDRFSAERPKGSFSTLEIQRTEQGDSAMYLCASSPHPRTGGWSKTEAFFGQGTRLTVV.